Listed below are T cell receptor beta chains from one sample, sequenced in a study of T cells after posttransplantation cyclophosphamide. The assay was immunoSEQ multiplex PCR, and TCRdb's table has in-frame clones only and misses some. The table has 9,000 to 10,000 clones, around 84% seen once; the top ten hold about 16%. This specimen was PBMCs, taken 1903 days after a stem cell transplant with posttransplant cyclophosphamide. Receptor source: a female patient aged 35 to 55 who received an allogeneic stem cell transplant from a related donor, was CMV-positive, and had no GVHD. Certain T cells may be donor cells from the graft. The CDR3 runs from the conserved cysteine through the conserved F or W. A D gene is named only where the DNA matches it firmly. Clone size, where shown, is once, few, many, or a class for clones that have expanded.

v_gene	d_gene	j_gene	abundance	CDR3aa	CDR3nt
TRBV5-6	TRBD1	TRBJ2-1	-	CASSYRGPELSAYNEQFF	TGTGCCAGCAGCTACAGGGGCCCCGAGCTTTCCGCCTACAATGAGCAGTTCTTC
TRBV5-4	-	TRBJ1-1	-	CASSPMGGTLDTEAFF	TGTGCCAGCAGCCCGATGGGGGGGACCCTAGACACTGAAGCTTTCTTT
TRBV7-2	TRBD1	TRBJ1-6	few	CASSLRDRVYSPLHF	TGTGCCAGCAGCTTGCGGGACAGGGTTTATTCACCCCTCCACTTT
TRBV5-6	TRBD2	TRBJ2-1	-	CASSFAGGVPNEQFF	TGTGCCAGCAGCTTTGCGGGGGGGGTCCCCAATGAGCAGTTCTTC
TRBV5-6	TRBD2	TRBJ2-2	-	CASSLGAGGHTGELFF	TGTGCCAGCAGCTTGGGAGCGGGGGGGCACACCGGGGAGCTGTTTTTT
TRBV18	-	TRBJ1-2	few	CASSPPAGTNYGYTF	TGTGCCAGCTCACCACCGGCAGGGACTAACTATGGCTACACCTTC
TRBV19	-	TRBJ2-7	-	CASSRGDYEQYF	TGTGCCAGTAGTAGGGGCGACTACGAGCAGTACTTC
TRBV11-2	-	TRBJ2-1	-	CASSLGTAFANEQFF	TGTGCCAGCAGCTTAGGTACTGCTTTTGCGAATGAGCAGTTCTTC
TRBV6-5	-	TRBJ2-4	-	CASSRTVAKNIQYF	TGTGCCAGCAGTAGGACAGTAGCCAAAAACATTCAGTACTTC
TRBV28	-	TRBJ2-2	-	CASSPYVRVSGELFF	TGTGCCAGCAGTCCCTATGTCAGGGTCTCCGGGGAGCTGTTTTTT
TRBV2	-	TRBJ2-3	-	CASSPAGFSTDTQYF	TGTGCCAGCAGCCCGGCGGGGTTCAGCACAGATACGCAGTATTTT
TRBV21-1	-	TRBJ1-3	-	CASSKGDSRTASSGNTIYF	TGTGCCAGCAGCAAAGGAGATAGTCGGACAGCGAGCTCTGGAAACACCATATATTTT
TRBV5-4	TRBD1	TRBJ2-3	-	CASSFPGQGADTQYF	TGTGCCAGCAGCTTCCCGGGACAGGGGGCAGATACGCAGTATTTT
TRBV7-2	TRBD1	TRBJ1-1	-	CASSMDRVTEAFF	TGTGCCAGCAGCATGGACAGGGTCACTGAAGCTTTCTTT
TRBV14	TRBD1	TRBJ1-1	-	CASRQTGSVESFF	TGTGCCAGCAGGCAGACAGGGAGTGTGGAATCTTTCTTT
TRBV27	TRBD1	TRBJ1-2	-	CASSNRGPYGYTF	TGTGCCAGCAGTAACAGGGGACCATATGGCTACACCTTC
TRBV5-4	-	TRBJ1-6	-	CASSFLMSSYNSPLHF	TGTGCCAGCAGCTTTTTAATGAGCTCCTATAATTCACCCCTCCACTTT
TRBV11-2	TRBD1	TRBJ2-5	-	CASSSLQGALGETQYF	TGTGCCAGCAGCTCCCTTCAGGGGGCGCTTGGGGAGACCCAGTACTTC
TRBV11-2	TRBD2	TRBJ2-7	-	CASSFIVSGVAYEQYF	TGTGCCAGCAGCTTCATTGTTAGCGGGGTGGCCTACGAGCAGTACTTC